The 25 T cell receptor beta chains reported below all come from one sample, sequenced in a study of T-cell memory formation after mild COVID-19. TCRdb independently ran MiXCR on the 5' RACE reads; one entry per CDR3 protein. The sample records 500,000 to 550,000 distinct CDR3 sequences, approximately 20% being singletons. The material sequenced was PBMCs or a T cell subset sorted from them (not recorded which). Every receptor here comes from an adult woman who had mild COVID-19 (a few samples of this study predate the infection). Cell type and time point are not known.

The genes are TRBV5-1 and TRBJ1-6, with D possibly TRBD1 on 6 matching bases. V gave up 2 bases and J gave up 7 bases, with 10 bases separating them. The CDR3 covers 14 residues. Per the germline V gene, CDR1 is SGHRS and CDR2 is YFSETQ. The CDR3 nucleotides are TGCGCCAGCAGCTTAAATACAGGGAATTCACCCCTCCACTTT. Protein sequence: CASSLNTGNSPLHF.

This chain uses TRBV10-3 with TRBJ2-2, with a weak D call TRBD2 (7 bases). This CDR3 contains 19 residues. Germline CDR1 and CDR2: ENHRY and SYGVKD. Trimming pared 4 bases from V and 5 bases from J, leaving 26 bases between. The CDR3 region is CAISGALTGGGLLTGELFF. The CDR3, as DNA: TGTGCCATCAGTGGTGCCCTGACTGGGGGGGGCCTTCTGACCGGGGAGCTGTTTTTT.

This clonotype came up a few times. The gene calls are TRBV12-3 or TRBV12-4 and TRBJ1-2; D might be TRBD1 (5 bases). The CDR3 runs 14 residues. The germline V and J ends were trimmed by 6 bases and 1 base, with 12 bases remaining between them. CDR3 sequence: CASSIGTFNYGYTF. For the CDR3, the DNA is TGTGCCAGCAGCATTGGGACGTTTAACTATGGCTACACCTTC.

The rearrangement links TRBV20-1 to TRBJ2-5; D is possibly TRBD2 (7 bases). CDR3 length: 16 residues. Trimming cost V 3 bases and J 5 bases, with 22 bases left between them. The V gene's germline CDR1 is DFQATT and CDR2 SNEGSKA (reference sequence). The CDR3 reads CSASDVSGGFGETQYF. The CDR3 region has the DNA TGCAGTGCTAGCGATGTATCGGGGGGCTTCGGGGAGACCCAGTACTTC.

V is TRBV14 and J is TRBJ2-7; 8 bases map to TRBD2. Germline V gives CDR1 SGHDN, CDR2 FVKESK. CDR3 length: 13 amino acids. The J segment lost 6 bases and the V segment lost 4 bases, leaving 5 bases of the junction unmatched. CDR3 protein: CASSPGGAGEQYF. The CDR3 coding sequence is TGTGCCAGCAGCCCGGGGGGGGCTGGCGAGCAGTACTTC.

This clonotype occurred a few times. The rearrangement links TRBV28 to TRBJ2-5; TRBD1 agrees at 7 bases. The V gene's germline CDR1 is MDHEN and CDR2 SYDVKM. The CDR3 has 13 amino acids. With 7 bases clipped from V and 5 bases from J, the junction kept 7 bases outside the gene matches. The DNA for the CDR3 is TGTGCCAGCATACGACAGGGATGGGAGACCCAGTACTTC. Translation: CASIRQGWETQYF.

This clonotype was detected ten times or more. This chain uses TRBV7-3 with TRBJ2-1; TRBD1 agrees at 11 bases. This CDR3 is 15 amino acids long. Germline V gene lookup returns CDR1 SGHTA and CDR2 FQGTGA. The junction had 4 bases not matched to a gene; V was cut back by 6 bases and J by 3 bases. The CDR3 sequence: CASSPGTGGYNEQFF. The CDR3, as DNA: TGTGCCAGCAGTCCCGGGACAGGGGGCTACAATGAGCAGTTCTTC.

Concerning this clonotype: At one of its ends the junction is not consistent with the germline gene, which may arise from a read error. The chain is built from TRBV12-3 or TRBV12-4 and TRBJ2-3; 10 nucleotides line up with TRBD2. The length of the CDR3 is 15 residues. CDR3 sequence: CASILAGGRTDTQYF. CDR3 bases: TGTGCCAGCATTTTAGCGGGAGGTCGCACAGATACGCAGTATTTT.

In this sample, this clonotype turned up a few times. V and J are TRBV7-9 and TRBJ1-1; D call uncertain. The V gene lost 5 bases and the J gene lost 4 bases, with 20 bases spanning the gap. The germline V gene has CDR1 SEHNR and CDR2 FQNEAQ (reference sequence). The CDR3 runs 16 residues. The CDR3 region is CASSPRYPTSTTEAFF. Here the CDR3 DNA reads TGTGCCAGCAGCCCAAGATACCCAACGTCCACCACTGAAGCTTTCTTT. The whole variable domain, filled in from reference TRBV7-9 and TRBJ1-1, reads DTGVSQNPRHKITKRGQNVTFRCDPISEHNRLYWYRQTLGQGPEFLTYFQNEAQLEKSRLLSDRFSAERPKGSFSTLEIQRTEQGDSAMYLCASSPRYPTSTTEAFFGQGTRLTVV.

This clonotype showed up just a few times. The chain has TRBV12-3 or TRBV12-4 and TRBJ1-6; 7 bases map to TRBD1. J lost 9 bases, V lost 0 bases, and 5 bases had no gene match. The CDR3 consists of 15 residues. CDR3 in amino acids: CASSLAGAGGSPLHF. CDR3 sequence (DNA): TGTGCCAGCAGTTTAGCGGGGGCAGGGGGTTCACCCCTCCACTTT.

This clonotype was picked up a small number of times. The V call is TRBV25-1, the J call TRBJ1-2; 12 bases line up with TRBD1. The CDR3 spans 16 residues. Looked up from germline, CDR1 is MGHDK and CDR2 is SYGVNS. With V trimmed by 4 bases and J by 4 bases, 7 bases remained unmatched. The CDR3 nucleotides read TGTGCCAGCAGTGTCCGGGACAGGGGGCCTGCCTATGGCTACACCTTC. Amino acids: CASSVRDRGPAYGYTF.

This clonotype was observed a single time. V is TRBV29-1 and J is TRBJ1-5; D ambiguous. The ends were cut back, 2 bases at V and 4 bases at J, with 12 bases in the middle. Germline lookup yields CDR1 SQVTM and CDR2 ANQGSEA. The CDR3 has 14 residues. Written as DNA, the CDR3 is TGCAGCGTTGAAATTGGCCTTCCAAATCAGCCCCAGCATTTT. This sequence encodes CSVEIGLPNQPQHF.

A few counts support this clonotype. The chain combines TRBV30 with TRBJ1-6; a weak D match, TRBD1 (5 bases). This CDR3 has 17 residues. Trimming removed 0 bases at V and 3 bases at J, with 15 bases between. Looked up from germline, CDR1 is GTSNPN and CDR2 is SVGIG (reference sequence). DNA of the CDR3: TGTGCCTGGAGTGTACCCTCGACAGAGAACTATAATTCACCCCTCCACTTT. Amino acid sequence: CAWSVPSTENYNSPLHF.

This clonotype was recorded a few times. The CDR3 protein is CASRLGNSPLHF. In nucleotides, the CDR3 is TGTGCCAGCCGACTGGGTAATTCACCCCTCCACTTT. The chain is built from TRBV27 and TRBJ1-6, with unresolved D. The V gene lost 8 bases and the J gene lost 6 bases, with 8 bases spanning the gap. The germline gives CDR1 MNHEY, CDR2 SMNVEV (reference sequence). The CDR3 has 12 residues.

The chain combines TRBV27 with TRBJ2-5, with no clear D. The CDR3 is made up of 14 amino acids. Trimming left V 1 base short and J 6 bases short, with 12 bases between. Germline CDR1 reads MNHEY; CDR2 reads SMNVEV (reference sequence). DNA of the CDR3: TGTGCCAGCAGTTTATTTGGCCTCCGGCAGACCCAGTACTTC. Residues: CASSLFGLRQTQYF.

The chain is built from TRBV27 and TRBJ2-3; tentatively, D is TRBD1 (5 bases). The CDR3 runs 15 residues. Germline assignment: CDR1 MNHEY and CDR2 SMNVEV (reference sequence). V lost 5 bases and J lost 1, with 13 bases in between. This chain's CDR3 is CASSPRALGTDTQYF. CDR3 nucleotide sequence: TGTGCCAGCAGTCCCAGGGCGCTGGGCACAGATACGCAGTATTTT.

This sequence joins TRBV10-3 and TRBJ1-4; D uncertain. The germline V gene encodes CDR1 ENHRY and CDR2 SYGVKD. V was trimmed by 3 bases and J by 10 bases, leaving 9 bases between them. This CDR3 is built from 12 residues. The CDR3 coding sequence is TGTGCCATCAGTGACACCCTCGGAAAACTGTTTTTT. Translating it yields CAISDTLGKLFF.

Here the CDR3 reads CASSQDARDRGYEKLFF. The CDR3 DNA reads as TGTGCCAGCAGCCAAGATGCCCGGGACAGGGGGTATGAAAAACTGTTTTTT. The rearrangement uses TRBV14 and TRBJ1-4; 11 bases agree with TRBD1. V lost 0 bases and J lost 6; bases outside the gene matches: 6. Germline V gene data show CDR1 as SGHDN and CDR2 as FVKESK. The length of the CDR3 is 17 residues.

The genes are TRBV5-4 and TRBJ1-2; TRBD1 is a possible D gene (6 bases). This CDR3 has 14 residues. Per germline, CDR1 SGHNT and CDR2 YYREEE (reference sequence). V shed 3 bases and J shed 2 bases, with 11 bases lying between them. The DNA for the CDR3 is TGTGCCAGCAGCTCGGAGAGGGGGAACTATGGCTACACCTTC. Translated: CASSSERGNYGYTF.

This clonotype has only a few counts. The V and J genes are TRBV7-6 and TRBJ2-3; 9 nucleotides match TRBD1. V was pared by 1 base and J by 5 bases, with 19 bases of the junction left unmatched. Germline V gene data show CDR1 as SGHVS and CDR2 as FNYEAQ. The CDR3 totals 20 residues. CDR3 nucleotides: TGTGCCAGCAGCTTAGTTTCCGTCGTGGTTTGGACAGGGGCCGAAGATACGCAGTATTTT. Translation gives CASSLVSVVVWTGAEDTQYF.

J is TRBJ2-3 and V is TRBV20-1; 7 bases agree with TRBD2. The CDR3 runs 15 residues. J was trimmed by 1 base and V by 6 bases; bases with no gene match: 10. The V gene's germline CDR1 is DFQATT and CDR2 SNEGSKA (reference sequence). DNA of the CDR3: TGCAGTGCCTCTATTCGGGCGGGGGGCACAGATACGCAGTATTTT. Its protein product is CSASIRAGGTDTQYF.

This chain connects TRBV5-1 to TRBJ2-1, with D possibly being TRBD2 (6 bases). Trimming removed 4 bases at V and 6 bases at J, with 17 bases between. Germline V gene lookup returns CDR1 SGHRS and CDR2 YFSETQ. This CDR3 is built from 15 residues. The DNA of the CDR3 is TGCGCCAGCAGCACCCAGGGAGGAGGGAGCAATGAGCAGTTCTTC. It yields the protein CASSTQGGGSNEQFF.

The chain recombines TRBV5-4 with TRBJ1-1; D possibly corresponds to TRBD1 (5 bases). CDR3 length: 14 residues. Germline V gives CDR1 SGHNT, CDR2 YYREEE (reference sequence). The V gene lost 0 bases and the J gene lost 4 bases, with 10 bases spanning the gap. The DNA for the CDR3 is TGTGCCAGCAGCTTGGCCATTGGGGGCACTGAAGCTTTCTTT. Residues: CASSLAIGGTEAFF.

CDR3 bases: TGCGCCAGCAGCCAAGAGTGGGGGACTAGCGGGGTCCAAGAGACCCAGTACTTC. Residues: CASSQEWGTSGVQETQYF. This chain uses TRBV4-1 with TRBJ2-5; 13 nucleotides agree with TRBD2. Trimming cost V 0 bases and J 1 base; bases outside gene matches: 5. The germline CDR1 and CDR2 sequences are MGHRA and YSYEKL. The CDR3 contains 18 residues.

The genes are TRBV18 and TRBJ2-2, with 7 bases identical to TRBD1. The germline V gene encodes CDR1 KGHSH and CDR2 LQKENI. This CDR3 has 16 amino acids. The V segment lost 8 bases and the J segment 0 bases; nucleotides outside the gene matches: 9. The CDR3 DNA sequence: TGTGCCAGCCATGTACAGGGGATACCGAACACCGGGGAGCTGTTTTTT. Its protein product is CASHVQGIPNTGELFF.